One and the same sample provided the 24 T cell receptor beta chains below, sequenced in a study of low-dose radiotherapy and immunotherapy resistance in tumors. Alpha and beta chains were covered, as first-strand cDNA relied on TRAV- and TRBV-specific primers. For amplifying TCRs, the PCR ran for roughly 20 cycles with Phusion, which was used together with a constant-region primer and the adapter on the V primers. Via MiXCR, TCRdb re-called the reads, giving one row per CDR3 protein. The profile shows 75,000 to 95,000 distinct CDR3 sequences, under 20% of them singletons. Time point: before trial treatment. This material consisted of PBMCs, taken before treatment. The receptors shown here come from a male donor with prostate cancer.

This clonotype was counted many times. The rearrangement joins TRBV19 to TRBJ2-1; 10 nucleotides align to TRBD2. Germline V gene data show CDR1 as LNHDA and CDR2 as SQIVND (reference sequence). J was trimmed by 7 bases and V by 6 bases; bases with no gene match: 9. The CDR3 totals 15 residues. The CDR3 bases are TGTGCCAGTAGGAAGACTAGCGGGCAGGGGAATGAGCAGTTCTTC. Its translation is CASRKTSGQGNEQFF.

This clonotype was detected many times. The chain uses TRBV9 and TRBJ2-3; 9 bases agree with TRBD2. V shed 6 bases and J 2 bases; nucleotides not matched to a gene: 7. Germline V CDR1 and CDR2: SGDLS, YYNGEE. CDR3 size: 15 residues. The CDR3 loop reads CASTPAGGNTDTQYF. CDR3 in DNA: TGTGCCAGCACCCCTGCGGGGGGGAACACAGATACGCAGTATTTT. Full variable domain (outside the CDR3, taken from reference TRBV9 and TRBJ2-3): DSGVTQTPKHLITATGQRVTLRCSPRSGDLSVYWYQQSLDQGLQFLIQYYNGEERAKGNILERFSAQQFPDLHSELNLSSLELGDSALYFCASTPAGGNTDTQYFGPGTRLTVL.

The V and J genes are TRBV6-5 and TRBJ2-2, with a tentative D call TRBD2 (5 bases). The CDR3 covers 16 residues. Trimming took off 8 bases at V and 1 base at J, with 17 bases between the two ends. The V gene's germline CDR1 is MNHEY and CDR2 SVGAGI. The CDR3 DNA is TGTGCCAGCTCCAAATCCTGGACTGTGAACACCGGGGAGCTGTTTTTT. It is translated as CASSKSWTVNTGELFF.

This sequence joins TRBV19 and TRBJ1-2, with D possibly matching TRBD1 (5 bases). The CDR3 length is 13 residues. CDR1 and CDR2 (germline): LNHDA, SQIVND (reference sequence). CDR3 amino acids: CAVLDTTNYGYTF. Written as DNA, the CDR3 is TGTGCGGTTCTGGACACAACTAACTATGGCTACACCTTC. Complete variable domain (other parts from reference TRBV19 and TRBJ1-2): DGGITQSPKYLFRKEGQNVTLSCEQNLNHDAMYWYRQDPGQGLRLIYYSQIVNDFQKGDIAEGYSVSREKKESFPLTVTSAQKNPTAFYLCAVLDTTNYGYTFGSGTRLTVV.

This clonotype was seen many times. The V gene is TRBV25-1, the J gene TRBJ2-2, with 8 bases aligning to TRBD1. This CDR3 comprises 17 residues. The J segment lost 5 bases and the V segment lost 2 bases, leaving 10 bases of the junction unmatched. The germline gives CDR1 MGHDK, CDR2 SYGVNS. The CDR3 reads CASSEILSRGLTGELFF. In DNA, the CDR3 is TGTGCCAGCAGTGAAATTTTGTCCAGGGGGCTTACCGGGGAGCTGTTTTTT.

This clonotype showed up many times. The V call is TRBV30, the J call TRBJ2-3, with D possibly being TRBD1 (5 bases). The length of the CDR3 is 16 residues. Germline loops: CDR1 GTSNPN, CDR2 SVGIG (reference sequence). V was cut by 0 bases and J by 0 bases, with 13 bases left in between. The CDR3 here is CAWSVQAATSTDTQYF. The CDR3 DNA is TGTGCCTGGAGTGTACAGGCGGCCACTAGCACAGATACGCAGTATTTT.

By share of the sample, this clonotype is medium-sized. The CDR3 sequence: CASSQDHGGGTEAFF. The CDR3 DNA reads as TGTGCCAGCAGCCAAGATCATGGGGGCGGCACTGAAGCTTTCTTT. The chain uses TRBV3-1 and TRBJ1-1; D is possibly TRBD1 (6 bases). The germline CDR1 and CDR2 sequences are LGHDT and YNNKEL (reference sequence). Trimming shortened V by 0 bases and J by 4 bases, and 12 bases separated the two germline ends. This CDR3 has 15 residues.

The rearrangement links TRBV20-1 to TRBJ2-1, with a tentative D call TRBD2 (6 bases). Per the germline V gene, CDR1 is DFQATT and CDR2 is SNEGSKA (reference sequence). The CDR3 runs 18 residues. V gave up 0 bases and J gave up 1 base, with 19 bases separating them. This CDR3 reads CSARDSGRRLQSYNEQFF. Here the CDR3 DNA reads TGCAGTGCTAGAGATAGCGGTAGGAGACTTCAGTCCTACAATGAGCAGTTCTTC.

Comments on this clonotype: This likely came from a read error, as a far larger clone is one base away. This chain links TRBV7-9 with TRBJ2-7; 8 bases are a match to TRBD2. The V gene end was trimmed by 0 bases and the J gene end by 9 bases; junction bases not matched to a gene: 7. CDR3 length equals 14 residues. Germline V gives CDR1 SEHNR, CDR2 FQNEAQ (reference sequence). Written as DNA, the CDR3 is TGTGCCAGCAGCTTAGCGGTCGGGGGGGAGGGGCAGTACTTC. The encoded protein is CASSLAVGGEGQYF.

The chain uses TRBV12-3 or TRBV12-4 and TRBJ1-1; TRBD1 is a possible D gene (5 bases). V lost 5 bases to trimming and J lost 6 bases, with 10 bases between them. The CDR3 contains 12 residues. The CDR3 bases are TGTGCCAGCAGTACAGGTACCTCTGAAGCTTTCTTT. Translated: CASSTGTSEAFF.

There are many counts of this clonotype. The rearrangement links TRBV6-2 or TRBV6-3 to TRBJ2-2; 9 nucleotides line up with TRBD2. The CDR3 loop spans 13 amino acids. The J segment lost 2 bases and the V segment lost 11 bases, leaving 3 bases of the junction unmatched. Germline CDR1 MNHEY, CDR2 SVGEGT. CDR3 in DNA: TGTGCCTCGCGGGGGGGCAACACCGGGGAGCTGTTTTTT. It encodes CASRGGNTGELFF.

In this sample, this clonotype turned up many times. The V and J genes are TRBV2 and TRBJ2-7; D may be TRBD1 (5 bases). This CDR3 is built from 15 residues. Germline loops: CDR1 SNHLY, CDR2 FYNNEI. V shed 4 bases and J shed 0 bases, with 13 bases lying between them. The DNA for the CDR3 is TGTGCCAGCAGTGTGGGGCTTCTGAGCTCCTACGAGCAGTACTTC. This translates into CASSVGLLSSYEQYF.

This clonotype has at least ten counts. The genes are TRBV6-2 or TRBV6-3 and TRBJ2-5; D call uncertain. The V and J ends lost 5 bases and 5 bases respectively, with 9 bases between them. Germline V lookup: CDR1 MNHEY, CDR2 SVGEGT. The CDR3 loop spans 12 amino acids. In nucleotides, the CDR3 is TGTGCCAGCAGTCAGGCTTGGGAGACCCAGTACTTC. Protein sequence: CASSQAWETQYF.

In this sample, this clonotype turned up many times. The gene calls are TRBV5-1 and TRBJ2-7; 9 bases are a match to TRBD1. CDR3 size: 16 residues. After removal of 0 bases from V and 0 bases from J, the junction contained 4 bases not matched to a gene. The germline V gene encodes CDR1 SGHRS and CDR2 YFSETQ. The CDR3 loop is CASSLDGTGFSYEQYF. Here the CDR3 DNA reads TGCGCCAGCAGCTTGGATGGGACAGGGTTCTCCTACGAGCAGTACTTC.

This clonotype was seen ten or more times. The rearrangement uses TRBV7-2 and TRBJ2-3, with D possibly being TRBD2 (5 bases). The CDR3 is made up of 15 amino acids. CDR1 is SGHTA, CDR2 FQGNSA, per germline. The V gene lost 4 bases and the J gene lost 1 base, with 12 bases spanning the gap. The CDR3 protein is CASSSDFGGTDTQYF. The DNA of the CDR3 is TGTGCCAGCAGCTCGGACTTCGGAGGCACAGATACGCAGTATTTT.

This clonotype was picked up many times. This chain links TRBV7-9 with TRBJ2-1; no clear D gene. Germline CDR1 reads SEHNR; CDR2 reads FQNEAQ (reference sequence). V was pared by 6 bases and J by 6 bases, with 15 bases between. This CDR3 region has 14 residues. The CDR3 loop reads CASSQFRAGNEQFF. The DNA for the CDR3 is TGTGCCAGCAGTCAGTTCCGGGCCGGCAATGAGCAGTTCTTC.

This clonotype occurred many times. This rearrangement joins TRBV12-3 or TRBV12-4 to TRBJ2-5, with TRBD1 identical over 11 bases. CDR3 size: 15 residues. V was clipped by 6 bases and J by 1 base; unmatched bases: 4. The CDR3 spells CASSGGTGGQETQYF. CDR3 nucleotides: TGTGCCAGCAGCGGAGGGACAGGGGGCCAAGAGACCCAGTACTTC.

This clonotype was seen repeatedly, ten times or more. V is TRBV12-5 and J is TRBJ2-5, with unresolved D. V lost 3 bases to trimming and J lost 5 bases, with 7 bases between them. The CDR3 spans 12 residues. Germline values: CDR1 LGHNT, CDR2 FRNRAP. As DNA, the CDR3 is TGTGCTAGTGGTTTTTTAGACGAGACCCAGTACTTC. Translating it yields CASGFLDETQYF.

This clonotype was seen repeatedly, ten times or more. The chain carries TRBV19 and TRBJ1-2, with 8 positions matching TRBD1. Germline V gene lookup returns CDR1 LNHDA and CDR2 SQIVND (reference sequence). The CDR3 runs 17 residues. The J segment lost 2 bases and the V segment lost 1 base, leaving 9 bases of the junction unmatched. CDR3 sequence (DNA): TGTGCCAGTAGTATAGGGGACAGGATAGTCCCCAACTATGGCTACACCTTC. As protein: CASSIGDRIVPNYGYTF.

As for this clonotype: Because the CDR3's place on the DNA is in doubt, the DNA is left out and the CDR3 is given as listed by TCRdb. The CDR3: CASSRGQGSWTNEKTVFF. The V and J genes are TRBV6-1 and TRBJ1-4; the table's TRBD1 call for D was not verified on the DNA. The CDR3 length equals 18 residues, ends included. Germline V gene sequence: CDR1 MNHNS, CDR2 SASEGT.

The chain combines TRBV5-1 with TRBJ1-2; D is ambiguous. There are 13 residues in the CDR3. Germline assignment: CDR1 SGHRS and CDR2 YFSETQ. V was trimmed by 4 bases and J by 6 bases, leaving 13 bases between them. The CDR3 is CASSRSPDHGYTF. The DNA of the CDR3 is TGCGCCAGCAGCCGAAGCCCGGACCATGGCTACACCTTC.

This clonotype was observed at least ten times. This chain links TRBV6-5 with TRBJ2-5; a weak D match, TRBD2 (6 bases). Germline V lookup: CDR1 MNHEY, CDR2 SVGAGI. Trimming cost V 6 bases and J 3 bases, with 11 bases left between them. This CDR3 region has 13 residues. CDR3 sequence (DNA): TGTGCCAGCAGCCCCTGGGGGGAAGAGACCCAGTACTTC. Amino acid sequence: CASSPWGEETQYF.

This clonotype was recorded many times. This chain joins TRBV7-6 and TRBJ2-5; no clear D. Trimming pared 5 bases from V and 5 bases from J, leaving 18 bases between. The CDR3 sequence is 15 residues long. Germline assignment: CDR1 SGHVS and CDR2 FNYEAQ. The chain's CDR3 is CASSPNRNRGETQYF. CDR3 in DNA: TGTGCCAGCAGCCCGAACCGGAACCGCGGCGAGACCCAGTACTTC.

This clonotype was seen repeatedly, ten times or more. V is TRBV27 and J is TRBJ2-5, with 8 positions matching TRBD2. The CDR3 runs 17 residues. The ends lost 8 bases at V and 2 bases at J; junction bases unmatched: 16. Germline V CDR1 and CDR2: MNHEY, SMNVEV (reference sequence). The DNA of the CDR3 is TGTGCCAGCGCAATCAGTTTAATTCTAGCGGGTCAAGAGACCCAGTACTTC. Its translation is CASAISLILAGQETQYF.